The 20 T cell receptor beta chains reported below all come from one sample, sequenced in a study of metastatic and nonmetastatic thyroid tumors. Thyroid surgery was performed in patients who had received no treatment beforehand. TCRdb reanalyzed the PCR reads via MiXCR. Here the sample spans some 15,000 clones, about 24% being singletons. The sample was adjacent normal tissue. Source of these receptors: a female donor with papillary thyroid cancer or a benign thyroid nodule (not recorded which). Some clones in this sample may be carry-over from other donors' samples.

This clone showed up just a few times. CDR3 amino acids: CASSEYRGAEAFF. The CDR3 bases are TGTGCCAGCAGTGAGTACAGAGGCGCTGAAGCTTTCTTT. This sequence joins TRBV25-1 and TRBJ1-1; D is unresolved. V was shortened by 3 bases and J by 6 bases, with 11 bases between the two germline ends. The CDR3 is 13 residues long. Germline CDR1 reads MGHDK; CDR2 reads SYGVNS.

This chain links TRBV5-1 with TRBJ2-3, with 7 positions matching TRBD1. The CDR3 runs to 15 residues. V was pared by 4 bases and J by 4 bases, with 9 bases of the junction left unmatched. Looked up from germline, CDR1 is SGHRS and CDR2 is YFSETQ. This chain's CDR3 is CASSERDSHADTQYF. The DNA of the CDR3 is TGCGCCAGCAGCGAACGGGACAGCCATGCAGATACGCAGTATTTT.

This clone is medium-sized within its sample. This chain connects TRBV11-2 to TRBJ2-7; no clear D gene. This CDR3 is built from 14 residues. Germline V gene lookup returns CDR1 SGHAT and CDR2 FQNNGV. V was cut by 0 bases and J by 6 bases, with 12 bases left in between. CDR3 amino acids: CASSLDRVVGEQYF. CDR3 bases: TGTGCCAGCAGCTTAGATAGGGTAGTCGGCGAGCAGTACTTC.

This clone was seen ten or more times. V usage is TRBV5-1 and J usage is TRBJ2-7; unclear D gene. V lost 9 bases, J lost 4 bases, and 14 bases lay in between. There are 12 residues in the CDR3. Germline CDR1 and CDR2: SGHRS and YFSETQ. CDR3 DNA sequence: TGCGCCAACTCACCAAGGGCTTACGAGCAGTACTTC. It encodes CANSPRAYEQYF.

This clone showed up many times. J is TRBJ2-2 and V is TRBV9; D is tentatively TRBD1 or TRBD2 (6 bases each). V lost 4 bases to trimming and J lost 5 bases, with 12 bases between them. Germline CDR1 and CDR2: SGDLS and YYNGEE. The CDR3 spans 14 residues. The CDR3 DNA reads as TGTGCCAGCAGCCCTCAAGGGGGGACCGGGGAGCTGTTTTTT. It yields the protein CASSPQGGTGELFF.

This clone appeared many times. The chain uses TRBV7-2 and TRBJ2-7; D possibly corresponds to TRBD2 (5 bases). The ends were cut back, 2 bases at V and 5 bases at J, with 10 bases in the middle. The CDR3 sequence is 13 residues long. Germline CDR1 is SGHTA and CDR2 is FQGNSA. The CDR3 DNA is TGTGCCAGCAGCTTAAGGCCTAGCCACGAGCAGTACTTC. Its protein product is CASSLRPSHEQYF.

The chain carries TRBV2 and TRBJ2-5; 7 positions match TRBD1. The CDR3 contains 14 residues. CDR1 and CDR2 (germline): SNHLY, FYNNEI. The J segment lost 5 bases and the V segment lost 5 bases, leaving 8 bases of the junction unmatched. CDR3 DNA: TGTGCCAGCAGTTGGACAGGTGGCGGGGAGACCCAGTACTTC. It specifies CASSWTGGGETQYF.

This clone showed up just once. This rearrangement joins TRBV11-2 to TRBJ2-3, with 11 bases fitting TRBD2. Germline V CDR1 and CDR2: SGHAT, FQNNGV. The CDR3 totals 16 residues. V shed 4 bases and J 7 bases; nucleotides not matched to a gene: 10. CDR3 in amino acids: CASSSGNSGRANTQYF. CDR3 coding DNA: TGTGCCAGCAGCTCTGGGAATAGCGGGAGGGCAAATACGCAGTATTTT.

This clone was seen repeatedly, ten times or more. The V call is TRBV29-1, the J call TRBJ2-3, with 10 nucleotides matching TRBD1. In germline, CDR1 is SQVTM, CDR2 ANQGSEA. The trim removed 8 bases at V and 2 bases at J, leaving 10 bases unmatched. The CDR3 is made up of 15 amino acids. The CDR3 sequence is CSLSPGTGATDTQYF. The CDR3 DNA sequence: TGCAGCTTATCCCCCGGGACAGGGGCCACAGATACGCAGTATTTT.

Relative to its sample, this clone is medium-sized. J is TRBJ2-7 and V is TRBV2, with TRBD2 identical over 7 bases. Unmatched junction bases numbered 5, after V lost 6 bases and J lost 3 bases. The CDR3 covers 13 residues. Germline CDR1 SNHLY, CDR2 FYNNEI. This CDR3 reads CASRTSTIYEQYF. The CDR3 DNA follows: TGTGCCAGCAGGACTAGCACGATCTACGAGCAGTACTTC.

This clone was observed a few times. V usage is TRBV11-2 and J usage is TRBJ2-7; 8 bases match TRBD1. The germline V gene has CDR1 SGHAT and CDR2 FQNNGV. The CDR3 has 16 amino acids. Trimming took 0 bases from V and 4 from J; bases not matched to a gene: 8. The CDR3 is CASSLDSGTGFYEQYF. The DNA for the CDR3 is TGTGCCAGCAGCTTAGATTCCGGGACAGGTTTTTACGAGCAGTACTTC.

Of note for this clone: A much larger clone differs by one base, so this may be a read error. A read error is likely, as this CDR3 ends without the conserved phenylalanine or tryptophan. This chain uses TRBV7-6 with TRBJ1-2, with TRBD1 as a possible D gene (6 bases). Germline CDR1 and CDR2: SGHVS and FNYEAQ. The CDR3 runs to 13 residues. Trimming shortened V by 0 bases and J by 6 bases, and 8 bases separated the two germline ends. This CDR3 reads CASSLAGGDGYTL. Here the CDR3 DNA reads TGTGCCAGCAGCTTAGCCGGGGGCGATGGCTACACCCTC.

The CDR3 region is CASSQTPTDTQYF. CDR3 DNA: TGTGCCAGCAGCCAGACTCCCACAGATACGCAGTATTTT. The chain uses TRBV2 and TRBJ2-3; D unclear. The V gene lost 6 bases and the J gene lost 2 bases, with 9 bases spanning the gap. This CDR3 is 13 amino acids long. Germline V CDR1 and CDR2: SNHLY, FYNNEI.

This clone was counted between two and nine times. The rearrangement uses TRBV6-1 and TRBJ2-5; unclear D gene. CDR3 length: 13 amino acids. Between the trimmed V and J ends, which lost 8 bases and 5 bases, there was a span of 15 bases. CDR1 and CDR2 (germline): MNHNS, SASEGT. CDR3 DNA sequence: TGTGCCAGCTCTAAGACGGATATTGAGACCCAGTACTTC. Translation: CASSKTDIETQYF.

This clone was counted many times. The V gene is TRBV18, the J gene TRBJ2-5; no clear D. Trimming took off 1 base at V and 5 bases at J, with 8 bases between the two ends. There are 13 residues in the CDR3. Germline-derived CDR1 and CDR2 are KGHSH and LQKENI. The CDR3 spells CASSPRNEETQYF. CDR3 DNA sequence: TGTGCCAGCTCACCACGAAATGAGGAGACCCAGTACTTC.

In this sample, this clone turned up a few times. This rearrangement joins TRBV11-2 to TRBJ2-1; 7 bases line up with TRBD2. The V and J ends lost 1 base and 2 bases, in that order; junction bases with no gene match: 5. There are 16 residues in the CDR3. CDR1 SGHAT and CDR2 FQNNGV come from the germline V gene. For the CDR3, the DNA is TGTGCCAGCAGCTTAGGTTACCGGGGGGCCTACAATGAGCAGTTCTTC. It encodes CASSLGYRGAYNEQFF.

To note about this clone: An end of the junction does not agree with germline; a read error may underlie this. The CDR3 bases are TGCGCCAGCAGCCAGAGGGTGTTAGGGCACTACGATCAGTACTTC. Translating gives CASSQRVLGHYDQYF. The chain joins TRBV4-1 to TRBJ2-7, with a weak D call TRBD2 (5 bases). Germline V lookup: CDR1 MGHRA, CDR2 YSYEKL. CDR3 length: 15 amino acids.

Sample share makes this clone medium-sized. The chain uses TRBV28 and TRBJ1-1; maybe TRBD1 (5 bases). The CDR3 has 12 residues. The V end was cut by 8 bases, the J end by 6 bases, with 13 bases between. From germline, CDR1 is MDHEN and CDR2 SYDVKM. CDR3 amino acids: CASRGGWAEAFF. The DNA of the CDR3 is TGTGCCAGCCGGGGCGGGTGGGCTGAAGCTTTCTTT.

This clone has ten or more counts. The rearrangement uses TRBV20-1 and TRBJ2-1; no reliable D call. Trimming left V 6 bases short and J 10 bases short, with 22 bases between. Germline lookup yields CDR1 DFQATT and CDR2 SNEGSKA (reference sequence). This CDR3 is built from 14 residues. Here the CDR3 reads CSAAPTGPNDEQFF. The DNA for the CDR3 is TGCAGTGCCGCCCCTACCGGACCGAACGACGAGCAGTTCTTC.

J is TRBJ1-2 and V is TRBV20-1; D unclear. The CDR3 spans 11 residues. The V gene's germline CDR1 is DFQATT and CDR2 SNEGSKA (reference sequence). Trimming stripped 2 bases from V and 5 bases from J, with 6 bases between. The CDR3 spells CSARMPYGYTF. The CDR3 nucleotides are TGCAGTGCTAGAATGCCGTATGGCTACACCTTC.